What follows describes a single T cell receptor (beta chain). V was clipped by 3 bases and J by 2 bases; unmatched bases: 6. This CDR3 has 15 amino acids. The germline CDR1 and CDR2 sequences are SGHTA and FQGNSA. The entry originates in a study of Graves' ophthalmopathy and Graves' hyperthyroidism. Amplifying from RNA transcripts, the study obtained TCR beta CDR3 regions. The library came from an HTBI-primed first-round RT-PCR and a second-round multiplex PCR. From the multiplex PCR reads, TCRdb called clonotypes with MiXCR, one entry per CDR3 protein. The repertoire consists of about 500,000 distinct CDR3 sequences, with less than 45% occurring once and the leading ten covering about 4%.

The V call is TRBV7-2, the J call TRBJ2-7; 8 bases agree with TRBD1. Sequenced input: peripheral blood or thyroid tissue (not recorded which). This receptor was identified in an adult man with Graves' hyperthyroidism. Written as DNA, the CDR3 is TGTGCCAGCAGCTTCCGGGACAGGAAGACCTACGAGCAGTACTTC. Translation gives CASSFRDRKTYEQYF.